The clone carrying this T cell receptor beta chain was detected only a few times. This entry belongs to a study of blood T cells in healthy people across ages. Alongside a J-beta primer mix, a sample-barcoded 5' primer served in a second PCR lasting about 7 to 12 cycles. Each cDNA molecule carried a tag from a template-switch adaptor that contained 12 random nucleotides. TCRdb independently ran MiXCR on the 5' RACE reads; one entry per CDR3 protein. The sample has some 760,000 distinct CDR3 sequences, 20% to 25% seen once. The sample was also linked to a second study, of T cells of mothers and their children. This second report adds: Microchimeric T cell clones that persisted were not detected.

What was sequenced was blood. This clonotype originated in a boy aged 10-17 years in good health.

This CDR3 is CATGWTSGRVVEQFF. The CDR3 nucleotides read TGTGCCACCGGGTGGACTAGCGGGAGGGTGGTTGAGCAGTTCTTC. V is TRBV24-1 and J is TRBJ2-1; 15 positions match TRBD2. CDR1 is KGHDR, CDR2 SFDVKD, per germline. J gave up 9 bases and V 9 bases, and 8 bases lay outside the gene matches. This CDR3 region has 15 residues.